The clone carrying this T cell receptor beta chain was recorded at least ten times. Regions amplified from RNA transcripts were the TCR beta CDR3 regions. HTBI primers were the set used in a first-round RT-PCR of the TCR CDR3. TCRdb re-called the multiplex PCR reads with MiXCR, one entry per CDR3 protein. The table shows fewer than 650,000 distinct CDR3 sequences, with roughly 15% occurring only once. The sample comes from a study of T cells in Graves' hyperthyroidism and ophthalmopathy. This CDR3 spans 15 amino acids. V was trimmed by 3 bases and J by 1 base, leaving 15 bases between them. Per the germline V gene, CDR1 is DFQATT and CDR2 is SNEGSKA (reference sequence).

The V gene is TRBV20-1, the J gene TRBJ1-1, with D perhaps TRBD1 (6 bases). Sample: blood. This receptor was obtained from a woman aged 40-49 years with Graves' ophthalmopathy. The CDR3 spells CSARASGTRNTEAFF. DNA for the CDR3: TGCAGTGCTAGGGCCTCCGGGACAAGGAACACTGAAGCTTTCTTT.